These 8 T cell receptor beta chains were sequenced from one sample in a study of cytomegalovirus exposure and HLA in healthy donors. Amplification used 60 Vbeta primers and 13 Jbeta primers. TCRdb's table, derived via immunoSEQ multiplex PCR, lists solely in-frame clones and lacks some. The sample lists about 200,000 clones, 70% to 80% seen once, with around 4.8% in the top ten. The sequenced sample was PBMCs. All receptors derive from a woman aged 25 to 39 in good health and CMV-seropositive.

The V call is TRBV7-8, the J call TRBJ2-1, with D maybe TRBD1 (6 bases). The CDR3 runs 16 residues. CDR1 SGHVS and CDR2 FQNEAQ come from the germline V gene. V lost 0 bases and J 2 bases, leaving 11 bases between the germline ends. The CDR3 nucleotides read TGTGCCAGCAGCTTAGCCGGGACACCTACCTACAATGAGCAGTTCTTC. Protein product: CASSLAGTPTYNEQFF.

The genes are TRBV27 and TRBJ2-4; 8 bases fit TRBD2. Germline lookup yields CDR1 MNHEY and CDR2 SMNVEV (reference sequence). After removal of 4 bases from V and 0 bases from J, the junction contained 2 bases not matched to a gene. The length of the CDR3 is 15 residues. The CDR3 spells CASSSGGSAKNIQYF. In DNA form, the CDR3 reads TGTGCCAGCAGTTCGGGAGGGTCAGCCAAAAACATTCAGTACTTC.

The chain combines TRBV11-2 with TRBJ2-1; 8 positions agree with TRBD2. Germline CDR1 and CDR2: SGHAT and FQNNGV. The ends lost 5 bases at V and 7 bases at J; junction bases unmatched: 10. The CDR3 contains 15 residues. CDR3 sequence reads: CASSTSGAGGNEQFF. The DNA for the CDR3 is TGTGCCAGCAGCACAAGCGGGGCGGGGGGTAATGAGCAGTTCTTC. Combining the CDR3 with reference TRBV11-2 and TRBJ2-1 gives the whole variable domain EAGVAQSPRYKIIEKRQSVAFWCNPISGHATLYWYQQILGQGPKLLIQFQNNGVVDDSQLPKDRFSAERLKGVDSTLKIQPAKLEDSAVYLCASSTSGAGGNEQFFGPGTRLTVL.

The table lists this clone with a count of one. The rearrangement uses TRBV7-8 and TRBJ1-1; 8 bases line up with TRBD1. Germline V CDR1 and CDR2: SGHVS, FQNEAQ. Trimming took 3 bases from V and 0 from J; bases not matched to a gene: 6. This CDR3 has 16 amino acids. In DNA, the CDR3 is TGTGCCAGCAGCTTTAGACAGGGGAATTTGAACACTGAAGCTTTCTTT. Amino acid sequence: CASSFRQGNLNTEAFF.

The chain uses TRBV5-6 and TRBJ2-5; D not resolved. Trimming stripped 2 bases from V and 5 bases from J, with 4 bases between. The germline CDR1 and CDR2 sequences are SGHDT and YYEEEE. The CDR3 length is 11 residues. In nucleotides, the CDR3 is TGTGCCAGCAGCTTCAGGGAGACCCAGTACTTC. Its translation: CASSFRETQYF. Based on the CDR3 plus reference TRBV5-6 and TRBJ2-5, the full variable domain is DAGVTQSPTHLIKTRGQQVTLRCSPKSGHDTVSWYQQALGQGPQFIFQYYEEEERQRGNFPDRFSGHQFPNYSSELNVNALLLGDSALYLCASSFRETQYFGPGTRLLVL.

The gene calls are TRBV7-9 and TRBJ1-2; perhaps TRBD1 as D (6 bases). V lost 1 base and J lost 2, with 11 bases in between. Germline V gene sequence: CDR1 SEHNR, CDR2 FQNEAQ (reference sequence). This CDR3 comprises 15 residues. Here the CDR3 DNA reads TGTGCCAGCAGCTTAGATCAGGGGAGCAACTATGGCTACACCTTC. It encodes CASSLDQGSNYGYTF.

The V and J genes are TRBV5-1 and TRBJ2-3; 9 bases fit TRBD2. Per germline, CDR1 SGHRS and CDR2 YFSETQ. The junction had 11 bases not matched to a gene; V was cut back by 3 bases and J by 6 bases. This CDR3 is 16 amino acids long. CDR3 amino acids: CASSSRGGGGADTQYF. CDR3 DNA sequence: TGCGCCAGCAGCTCCCGAGGTGGCGGGGGGGCTGATACGCAGTATTTT.

The sample holds a few counts of this clone. The DNA of the CDR3 is TGCGCCAGCAGCCAAGAAGGACAGATCAGGAGCAATCAGCCCCAGCATTTT. Translating gives CASSQEGQIRSNQPQHF. The chain links TRBV4-1 to TRBJ1-5, with D tentatively TRBD1 (6 bases). This CDR3 contains 17 residues. Per the germline V gene, CDR1 is MGHRA and CDR2 is YSYEKL. Trimming took off 0 bases at V and 1 base at J, with 13 bases between the two ends.